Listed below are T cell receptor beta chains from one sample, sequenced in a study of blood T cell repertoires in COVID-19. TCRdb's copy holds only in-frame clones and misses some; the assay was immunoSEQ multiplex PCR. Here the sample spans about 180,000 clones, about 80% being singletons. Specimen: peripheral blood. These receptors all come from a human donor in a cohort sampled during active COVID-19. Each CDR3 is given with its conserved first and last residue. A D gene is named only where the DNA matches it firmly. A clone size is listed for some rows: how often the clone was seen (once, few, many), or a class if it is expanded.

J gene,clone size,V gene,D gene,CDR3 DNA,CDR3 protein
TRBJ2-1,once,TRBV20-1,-,TGCAGTGCCCCGTCCGGGAACAAGCAGTTCTTC,CSAPSGNKQFF
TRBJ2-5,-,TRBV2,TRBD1,TGTGCCAGCAGCGCAGGGGGAGAGACCCAGTACTTC,CASSAGGETQYF
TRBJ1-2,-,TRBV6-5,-,TGTGCCAGCGGCAAGGGGGTGGGCTATGGCTACACCTTC,CASGKGVGYGYTF
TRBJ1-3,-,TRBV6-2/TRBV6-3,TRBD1,TGTGCCAGCAGTTACCCCGGGACAGGGGCGCCCAGGGGAAACACCATATATTTT,CASSYPGTGAPRGNTIYF
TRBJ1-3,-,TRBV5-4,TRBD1,TGTGCCAGCAGCTGGGACAGGGGGCTCCGCATATATTTT,CASSWDRGLRIYF
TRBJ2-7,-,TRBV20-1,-,TGCAGTGTCAAGACAGCCTACGAGCAGTACTTC,CSVKTAYEQYF
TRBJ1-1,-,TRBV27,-,TGTGCCAGCAGTTTCCGCGGGAACACTGAAGCTTTCTTT,CASSFRGNTEAFF
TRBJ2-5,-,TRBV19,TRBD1,TGTGCCAGTAGTCAGGACAGGGGTTCCCAAGAGACCCAGTACTTC,CASSQDRGSQETQYF
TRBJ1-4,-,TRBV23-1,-,TGCGCCAGCAGTCAATCGAGACGGGTAACTAATGAAAAACTGTTTTTT,CASSQSRRVTNEKLFF
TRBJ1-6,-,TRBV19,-,TGTGCCAGTAGCCCGCGGATGTACTCTTCCTTCTCACCCCTCCACTTT,CASSPRMYSSFSPLHF
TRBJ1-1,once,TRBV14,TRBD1,TGTGCCAGCAGCCACAGGGGGCGGGGGGCTTTCTTT,CASSHRGRGAFF
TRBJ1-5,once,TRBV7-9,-,TGTGCCAGCAGCTTAGGGCAGGGGAGCAATCAGCCCCAGCATTTT,CASSLGQGSNQPQHF
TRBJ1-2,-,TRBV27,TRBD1,TGTGCCAGCAGTTTATCATCAGGGGGTGGCTACACCTTC,CASSLSSGGGYTF
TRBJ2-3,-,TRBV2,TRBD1,TGTGCCAGCAGTGACTCCAGGGGGCTGGCAGATACGCAGTATTTT,CASSDSRGLADTQYF
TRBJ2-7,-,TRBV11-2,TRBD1,TGTGCCAGCAGCTTAGTAGGGACAGGGCTCTACGAGCAGTACTTC,CASSLVGTGLYEQYF
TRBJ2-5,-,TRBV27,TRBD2,TGTGCCAGTTGCCGACTAGCGGGGGATGAGACCCAGTACTTC,CASCRLAGDETQYF
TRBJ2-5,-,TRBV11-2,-,TGTGCCAGCAGCTTCGGGTCACAAGAGACCCAGTACTTC,CASSFGSQETQYF
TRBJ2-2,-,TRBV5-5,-,TGTGCCAGCAGCTTGCTGGGGCCCAACACCGGGGAGCTGTTTTTT,CASSLLGPNTGELFF
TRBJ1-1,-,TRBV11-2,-,TGTGCCAGCAGCTTTACAGGCATGAACACTGAAGCTTTCTTT,CASSFTGMNTEAFF
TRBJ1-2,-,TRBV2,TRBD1,TGTGCCAGCAGCGACGGGACAGTCCCTTATGGCTACACCTTC,CASSDGTVPYGYTF
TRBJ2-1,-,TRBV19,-,TGTGCCAGTAGTAAGAAGAAGGCGACTTTGAACTACAATGAGCAGTTCTTC,CASSKKKATLNYNEQFF
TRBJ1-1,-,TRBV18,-,TGTGCCAGCTCCCCGACTGAGAACACTGAAGCTTTCTTT,CASSPTENTEAFF
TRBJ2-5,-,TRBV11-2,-,TGTGCCAGCAGCTTAGATCGGGCAGGGGAAGAGACCCAGTACTTC,CASSLDRAGEETQYF
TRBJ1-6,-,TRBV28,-,TGTGCCAGCGGTTATGGAGGAGGGAATTCACCCCTCCACTTT,CASGYGGGNSPLHF
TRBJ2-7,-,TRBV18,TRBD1,TGTGCCAGCTCATCGACAGGGAAGAACTACGAGCAGTACTTC,CASSSTGKNYEQYF
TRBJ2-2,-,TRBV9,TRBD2,TGTGCCAGCAGCGTAGGGCAGCGGGGGGGCGTCGGGGAGCTGTTTTTT,CASSVGQRGGVGELFF